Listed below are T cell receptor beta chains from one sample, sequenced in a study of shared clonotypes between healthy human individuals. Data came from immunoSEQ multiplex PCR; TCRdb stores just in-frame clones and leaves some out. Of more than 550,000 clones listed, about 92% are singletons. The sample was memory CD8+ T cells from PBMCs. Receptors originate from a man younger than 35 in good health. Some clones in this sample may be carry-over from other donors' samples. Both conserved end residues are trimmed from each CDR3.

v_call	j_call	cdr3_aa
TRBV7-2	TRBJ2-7	ASTTRGEEQY
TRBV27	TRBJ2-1	ASSLLAPRGTYNEQF
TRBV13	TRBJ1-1	ASQKGGWANTEAF
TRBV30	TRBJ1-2	ASDREPLGYT
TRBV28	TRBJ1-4	ASSLQPTNEKLF
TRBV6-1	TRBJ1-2	ASSGILDRGYGYT
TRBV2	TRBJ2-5	ASSDPGTRETQY
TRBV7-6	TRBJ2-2	ASTPLVGGELF
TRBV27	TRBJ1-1	ASSLLANTEAF
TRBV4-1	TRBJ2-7	ASSQLGLGEQY
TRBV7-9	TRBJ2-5	ASSSSAGDQETQY
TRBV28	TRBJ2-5	ASSFGRQGQETQY
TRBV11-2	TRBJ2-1	ASSLDLGTSGSGEQF
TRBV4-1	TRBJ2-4	ASSQGRATLGPKNIQY
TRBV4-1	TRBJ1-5	ASSQDGRVYGNQPQH
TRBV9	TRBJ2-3	ASSVFGRAGTDTQY
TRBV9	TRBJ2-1	ASSITQGTYNEQF
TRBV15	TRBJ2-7	ATSGGEGLAGRYEQY
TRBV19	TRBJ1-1	ASSIGGAEAF
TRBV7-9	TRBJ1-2	ASSLGQNYGYT
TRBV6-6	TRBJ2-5	ASSYYEEEETQY
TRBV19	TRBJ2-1	ASGQGSSGSIYNEQF
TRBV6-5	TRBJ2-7	ASSPGRGGYEQY
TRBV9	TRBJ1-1	ASSPVGGPEAF
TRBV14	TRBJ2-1	ASSQTYNEQF
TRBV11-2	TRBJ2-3	ASSLDLVTGTDTQY
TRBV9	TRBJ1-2	ASSVDEWEGYT
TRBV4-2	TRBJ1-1	ASSLKGLNTEAF
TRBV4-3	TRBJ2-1	ASSQDSLGRDYNEQF
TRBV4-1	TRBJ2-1	ASSPGTSGRNEQF
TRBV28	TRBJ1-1	ASTSRVWGPLNTEAF
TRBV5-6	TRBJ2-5	ASSLNQRETQY
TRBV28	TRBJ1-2	ASSPDRRTDYGYT